This section outlines one T cell receptor (beta chain) sequence together with its context. What it binds is unknown. The CDR3 consists of 14 residues. The V and J ends lost 7 bases and 7 bases respectively, with 17 bases between them. Germline assignment: CDR1 MDHEN and CDR2 SYDVKM. The data belong to a study of T cell clones after liver transplantation. Looking at the study overall: Third-party-reactive TCRbeta sequences from pre-transplant mixed lymphocyte reactions served as antigen-independent comparators.

Sequencing used immunoSEQ multiplex PCR; TCRdb keeps in-frame clones, though not all of them. The table records about 33,000 clones, more than 90% of them present only once. General observations from the study: Low donor cell numbers restricted donor-reactive repertoire measurement in a couple of subjects.

V gene TRBV28 combines with J gene TRBJ1-5; no firm D call. This receptor was taken from a human patient who received a liver transplant. A share of the T cells may be of graft donor origin. The sample was CD8+ T cells from blood, taken 12 months after liver transplant. CDR3 residues: CASNKGEEYQPQHF. The CDR3 DNA follows: TGTGCCAGCAATAAAGGTGAGGAGTACCAGCCCCAGCATTTT.